This T cell receptor beta chain stems from a study of blood T cells in healthy people across ages. Study conclusions and caveats: PBMC samples, being unsorted, prevented any conclusive comparison of naive and antigen-experienced cells. As age increased, TCR beta diversity per million T cells fell in a roughly linear fashion.

The CDR3 is made up of 9 amino acids. The germline V gene encodes CDR1 DFQATT and CDR2 SNEGSKA (reference sequence). Primers used in a second PCR of roughly 7 to 12 cycles were a sample-barcoded 5' primer and a J-beta primer mix. TCRdb processed the 5' RACE reads anew with MiXCR; each CDR3 protein has one entry. The sample records about 670,000 distinct CDR3 sequences, 40% to 65% being singletons. Concerning this clonotype itself: As yet, its antigen is unknown. A read error may explain this, as a much larger clone is one base away.

Sequenced sample: blood. The source of this sequence is a woman of 80 years or more in good health. The rearrangement links TRBV20-1 to TRBJ2-7; D is unclear. The last part of the DNA fits TRBJ2-5 better; the J call may be wrong. DNA of the CDR3: TGCAGTGCTACGGAGACCCAGTACTTC. It yields the protein CSATETQYF.